This T cell receptor beta chain was captured by sequencing in a study of metastatic and nonmetastatic thyroid tumors. Study context: Both malignant and benign thyroid patients supplied peripheral blood and tumor or nodule tissue samples, across which the repertoires of these patients were then compared. Study findings and constraints: Malignant tumors reportedly showed significantly higher TCR beta diversity than benign nodules in both blood and tumor.

Trimming cost V 4 bases and J 2 bases, with 0 bases left between them. CDR3 length: 10 amino acids. Via MiXCR, TCRdb re-called the PCR reads. The repertoire consists of 11,000 or so clones, with roughly two fifths occurring once and the leading ten covering roughly 16%. This clone has only a few counts. What it binds is unknown. Thyroid surgery had not been preceded by any treatment in any patient. This TCR came from a female donor with papillary thyroid cancer or a benign thyroid nodule (not recorded which). Some clones in this sample may be carry-over from other donors' samples. Sequenced input: tumor tissue. This rearrangement joins TRBV12-3 or TRBV12-4 to TRBJ2-7; D unresolved. Here the CDR3 DNA reads TGTGCCAGCAGTTCCTACGAGCAGTACTTC. Translated: CASSSYEQYF.